This T cell receptor beta chain is drawn from a study of blood T cell repertoires in COVID-19. In the study overall: The United States, Italy and Spain supplied acute and convalescent COVID-19 samples.

This clone was counted once. Germline CDR1 reads LNHDA; CDR2 reads SQIVND (reference sequence). The CDR3 spans 16 residues. V dropped 1 base and J dropped 3; count of bases not matched to a gene: 6. Measured with immunoSEQ multiplex PCR; TCRdb has only the in-frame clones, and not every one. Of tens of thousands of clones listed, about four fifths are singletons. The sample was peripheral blood. This TCR was sampled from an elderly man with acute or convalescent COVID-19. The chain employs TRBV19 and TRBJ1-1, with 9 bases identical to TRBD1. The CDR3 region is CASSIGFRTGDTEAFF. CDR3 DNA sequence: TGTGCCAGTAGTATAGGCTTCCGGACAGGGGACACTGAAGCTTTCTTT.